One sample yielded the 11 T cell receptor beta chains listed below, sequenced in a study of spatial heterogeneity in lung cancer. TCRdb analysed the 5' RACE reads with MiXCR anew, one entry per CDR3 protein. The sample comprises around 40,000 distinct CDR3 sequences, about 5.2% of which are singletons, and around 25% rests with the top ten. Time point reported: sample taken at primary tumor resection. The starting material was PBMCs, obtained at surgery. Source of these receptors: a female donor with early-stage non-small cell lung cancer.

The chain carries TRBV10-3 and TRBJ1-2; D unresolved. The CDR3 has 12 residues. Trimming took off 10 bases at V and 6 bases at J, with 15 bases between the two ends. The germline V gene has CDR1 ENHRY and CDR2 SYGVKD. The CDR3 DNA reads as TGTGCCACCCGCCATTCAACGGATGGCTACACCTTC. It is translated as CATRHSTDGYTF.

This clonotype was recorded many times. The V and J genes are TRBV5-1 and TRBJ1-1; D is unresolved. Trimming took 2 bases from V and 3 from J, leaving 14 bases between them. The CDR3 is 15 residues long. Germline V gene data show CDR1 as SGHRS and CDR2 as YFSETQ. DNA of the CDR3: TGCGCCAGCAGCTTAGGAGATCTGGGGTACACTGAAGCTTTCTTT. Translation: CASSLGDLGYTEAFF.

In its sample, this clonotype was seen a few times. This chain uses TRBV7-2 with TRBJ2-3; D is undetermined. Germline V gives CDR1 SGHTA, CDR2 FQGNSA. The germline V and J ends were trimmed by 1 base and 4 bases, with 18 bases remaining between them. CDR3 length equals 17 residues. The CDR3 protein is CASSLDPPGTRPDTQYF. The CDR3 nucleotides are TGTGCCAGCAGCTTAGATCCTCCAGGAACAAGGCCAGATACGCAGTATTTT.

This sequence joins TRBV11-3 and TRBJ2-3, with D uncertain. The ends were cut back, 0 bases at V and 1 base at J, with 14 bases in the middle. Germline lookup yields CDR1 SGHNT and CDR2 YENEEA. The CDR3 is 17 amino acids. CDR3 region: CASSLDPYSEGTDTQYF. CDR3 nucleotides: TGTGCCAGCAGCTTAGATCCGTACAGCGAGGGCACAGATACGCAGTATTTT.

In its sample, this clonotype ranks as medium-sized. The V and J genes are TRBV7-2 and TRBJ2-3; 8 bases are a match to TRBD2. The CDR3 has 17 residues. After removal of 4 bases from V and 2 bases from J, the junction contained 11 bases not matched to a gene. Germline-derived CDR1 and CDR2 are SGHTA and FQGNSA. DNA for the CDR3: TGTGCCAGCAGCTCTCTTTTTAAGACTAGCGTCACAGATACGCAGTATTTT. Amino acid sequence: CASSSLFKTSVTDTQYF.

This clonotype was counted ten times or more. V is TRBV27 and J is TRBJ2-4; D is uncertain. Trimming removed 2 bases from V and 3 bases from J, with 14 bases in between. CDR1 is MNHEY, CDR2 SMNVEV, per germline (reference sequence). The CDR3 extends over 16 amino acids. DNA of the CDR3: TGTGCCAGCAGTTTAGACGGTCCCAGGAGCAAAAACATTCAGTACTTC. It specifies CASSLDGPRSKNIQYF.

This clonotype was detected many times. V is TRBV2 and J is TRBJ2-3; 12 bases are shared with TRBD2. The V and J ends lost 5 bases and 4 bases, in that order; junction bases with no gene match: 4. Germline V gene sequence: CDR1 SNHLY, CDR2 FYNNEI. The CDR3 extends over 15 amino acids. The chain's CDR3 is CASSKTSGGADTQYF. The CDR3 DNA sequence: TGTGCCAGCAGTAAGACTAGCGGGGGTGCAGATACGCAGTATTTT.

This clonotype was counted only a few times. This sequence may be a read error, since a much larger clone differs from it by one base. The chain recombines TRBV5-6 with TRBJ1-4; 9 nucleotides agree with TRBD1. The CDR3 length is 16 residues. J lost 8 bases, V lost 1 base, and 9 bases had no gene match. Germline V gene sequence: CDR1 SGHDT, CDR2 YYEEEE. The CDR3, as DNA: TGTGCCAGCAGCTTGTCGCCGGACAGGGGAGACGAAAAACTGTTTTTT. Translating it yields CASSLSPDRGDEKLFF.

The sample holds many counts of this clonotype. The rearrangement joins TRBV3-1 to TRBJ2-1; 9 bases are a match to TRBD1. V dropped 6 bases and J dropped 6; count of bases not matched to a gene: 6. The CDR3 sequence is 14 residues long. The germline CDR1 and CDR2 sequences are LGHDT and YNNKEL (reference sequence). CDR3 residues: CASRTGGWGNEQFF. In DNA form, the CDR3 reads TGTGCCAGCAGAACAGGGGGCTGGGGCAATGAGCAGTTCTTC.

The chain couples TRBV14 to TRBJ1-5; 12 bases map to TRBD1. Germline V gene lookup returns CDR1 SGHDN and CDR2 FVKESK. The CDR3 length is 18 residues. J was trimmed by 7 bases and V by 0 bases; bases with no gene match: 10. The CDR3 here is CASSQDPRDRGHLQPQHF. The CDR3 DNA follows: TGTGCCAGCAGCCAAGATCCCCGGGACAGGGGGCATTTGCAGCCCCAGCATTTT.

This clonotype was observed at least ten times. The chain is built from TRBV4-2 and TRBJ1-2; possibly TRBD1 for D (6 bases). Germline CDR1 LGHNA, CDR2 YNFKEQ. V was pared by 0 bases and J by 4 bases, with 12 bases between. There are 15 residues in the CDR3. The CDR3 reads CASSQDGGAVYGYTF. DNA for the CDR3: TGTGCCAGCAGCCAAGACGGGGGCGCCGTCTATGGCTACACCTTC.